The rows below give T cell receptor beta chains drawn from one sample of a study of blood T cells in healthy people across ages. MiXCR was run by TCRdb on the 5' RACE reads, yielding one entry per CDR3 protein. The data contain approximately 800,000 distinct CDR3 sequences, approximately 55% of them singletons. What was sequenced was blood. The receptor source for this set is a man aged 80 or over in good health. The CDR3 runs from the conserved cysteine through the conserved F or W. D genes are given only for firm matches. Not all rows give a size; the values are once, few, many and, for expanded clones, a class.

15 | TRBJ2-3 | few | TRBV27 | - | TGTGCCAGCACCGACAATTGGGGGACGGGCGGAGACGCGTATTTT | CASTDNWGTGGDAYF
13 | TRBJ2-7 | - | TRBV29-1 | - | TGCAGCGTAGAGGGTAATAGCGCCTGGGAGCAGTACTTC | CSVEGNSAWEQYF
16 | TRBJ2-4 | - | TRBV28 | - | TGTGCCAGCAGTTTCGCATTCCCCTCTAAGGCAAACATTCAGTACTTC | CASSFAFPSKANIQYF
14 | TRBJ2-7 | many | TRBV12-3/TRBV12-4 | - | TGTGCCAGCAGTCTACAGGGTCCCTCCTACGAGCAGTACTTC | CASSLQGPSYEQYF
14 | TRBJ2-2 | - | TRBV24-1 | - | TGTGCCACCAGTGACCCAGAAGACACCGGGGAGCTGTTTTTT | CATSDPEDTGELFF
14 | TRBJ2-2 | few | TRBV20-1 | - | TGCAGTGCTCGGAACTTCCAGAACACCGGGGAGCTGTTTTTT | CSARNFQNTGELFF
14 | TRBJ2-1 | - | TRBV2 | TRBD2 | TGTGCCAGCAGTGAGAACGGGAGGGCGATTGAGCAGTTCTTC | CASSENGRAIEQFF
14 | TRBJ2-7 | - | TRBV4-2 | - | TGTGCCAGCAGCCAAGACCAGGGTTTGGGCGAGCAGTACTTC | CASSQDQGLGEQYF
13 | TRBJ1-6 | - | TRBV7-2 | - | TGTGCCAGCAGCGTAGTAGTACAGGGCGCCCTCCACTTT | CASSVVVQGALHF
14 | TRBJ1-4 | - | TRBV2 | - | TGTGCCATAGAACAGGGAGCAACTAATGAAAAACTGTTTTTT | CAIEQGATNEKLFF
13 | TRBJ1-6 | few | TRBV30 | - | TGTGCCGGCGGGGGCACAGGGAAATCACCCCTCCACTTT | CAGGGTGKSPLHF
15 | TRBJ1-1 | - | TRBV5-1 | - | TGCGCCAGCAGCTTACCCAGGGGCGGGAACGCTGAAGCTTTCTTT | CASSLPRGGNAEAFF
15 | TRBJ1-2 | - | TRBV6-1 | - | TGTGCCAGCAGTGGAACTACACGGCCGACCTATGGCTACACCTTC | CASSGTTRPTYGYTF
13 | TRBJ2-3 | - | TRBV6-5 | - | TGTGCCAGCAGCTGGGACAGCACAGATACGCAGTATTTT | CASSWDSTDTQYF
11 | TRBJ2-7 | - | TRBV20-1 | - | TGCAGCCGACTGGAGAGGGACGAGCAGTACTTC | CSRLERDEQYF
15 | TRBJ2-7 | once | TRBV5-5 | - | TGTGCCAGCAGCTTGAGTAGCGGTTCCTACAATGAGCAGTACTTC | CASSLSSGSYNEQYF
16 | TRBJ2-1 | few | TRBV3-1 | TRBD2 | TGTGCCAGCAGCTCCCTAGCGGCCCAGGGCTACAATGAGCAGTTCTTC | CASSSLAAQGYNEQFF
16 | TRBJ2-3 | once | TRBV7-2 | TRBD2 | TGTGCCAGCAGCTCGGGACTAGTGGGCTTGGCAGATACGCAGTATTTT | CASSSGLVGLADTQYF
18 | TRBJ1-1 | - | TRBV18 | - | TGTGCCAGCTCACTAATTTCTAGGGGCGTTGATGGTGGCACTGAAGCTTTCTTT | CASSLISRGVDGGTEAFF
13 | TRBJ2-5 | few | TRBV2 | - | TGTGCGACCACCCCCGGCAGTAAAGAGACCCAGTACTTC | CATTPGSKETQYF
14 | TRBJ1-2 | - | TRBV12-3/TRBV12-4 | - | TGTGCCAGCAGGGGATGGGCAGGGAGCTATGGCTACACCTTC | CASRGWAGSYGYTF
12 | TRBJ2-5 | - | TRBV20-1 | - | TGCAGTGCTGGACCCGTGTGGGAGACCCAGTACTTC | CSAGPVWETQYF
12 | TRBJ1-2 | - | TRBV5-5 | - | TGTGCCAGCAGCTTGACTTCGTATGGCTACACCTTC | CASSLTSYGYTF
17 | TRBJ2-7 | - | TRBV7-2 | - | TGTGCCAGCAGCTTAGGGGGGCGGGCGGGCCTAAACTACGAGCAGTACTTC | CASSLGGRAGLNYEQYF
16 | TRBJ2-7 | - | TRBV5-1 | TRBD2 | TGCGCCAGCAGCTTGGAATTCGCGGGAGGGTCCTACGAGCAGTACTTC | CASSLEFAGGSYEQYF
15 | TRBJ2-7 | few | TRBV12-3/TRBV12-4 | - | TGTGCCAGCAGTTTAAGGGGACTGGAGCCGTACGAGCAGTACTTC | CASSLRGLEPYEQYF
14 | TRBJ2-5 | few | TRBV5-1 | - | TGCGCCAGCAGCTTTGGGGCGTACCAAGAGACCCAGTACTTC | CASSFGAYQETQYF